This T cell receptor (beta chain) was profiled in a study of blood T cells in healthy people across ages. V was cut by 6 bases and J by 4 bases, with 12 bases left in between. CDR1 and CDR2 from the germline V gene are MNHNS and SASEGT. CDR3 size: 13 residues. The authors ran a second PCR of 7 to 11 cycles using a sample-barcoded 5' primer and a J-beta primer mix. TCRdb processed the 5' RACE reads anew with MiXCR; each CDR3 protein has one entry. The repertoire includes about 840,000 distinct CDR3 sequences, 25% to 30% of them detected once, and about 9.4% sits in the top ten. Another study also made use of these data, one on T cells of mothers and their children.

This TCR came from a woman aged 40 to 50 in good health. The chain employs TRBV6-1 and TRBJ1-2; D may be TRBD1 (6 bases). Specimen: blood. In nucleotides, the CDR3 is TGTGCCAGCAGCGCAACAGGGTCCTATGGCTACACCTTC. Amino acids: CASSATGSYGYTF.